The 5 T cell receptor beta chains reported below all come from one sample, sequenced in a study of blood T cell repertoires in COVID-19. Clones were read by immunoSEQ multiplex PCR, and TCRdb kept only the in-frame ones, dropping some. This table holds roughly 260,000 clones, about nine tenths found once. Sample: peripheral blood. These TCRs come from a man aged 40-55 years who had recovered from COVID-19.

CDR3 in DNA: TGCGCCACCCGGGGTGCGGGGGCTGCAGATACGCAGTATTTT. This encodes CATRGAGAADTQYF. The V gene is TRBV10-2, the J gene TRBJ2-3, with D perhaps matching TRBD2 (7 bases). With 10 bases removed from V and 4 bases from J, the gap between germline ends came to 18 bases. Germline CDR1 and CDR2: WSHSY and SAAADI. This CDR3 contains 14 residues.

This chain's CDR3 is CASSQGAAARREKLFF. CDR3 in DNA: TGCGCCAGCAGCCAAGGGGCCGCGGCGAGGAGGGAAAAACTGTTTTTT. The chain employs TRBV4-3 and TRBJ1-4; D remains ambiguous. V was pared by 1 base and J by 8 bases, with 17 bases between. The CDR3 sequence is 16 residues long. Germline values: CDR1 LGHNA, CDR2 YSLEER.

The chain employs TRBV3-1 (or the pseudogene TRBV3-2) and TRBJ1-1, with D perhaps TRBD1 (5 bases). Trimming removed 5 bases from V and 10 bases from J, with 29 bases in between. The length of the CDR3 is 17 residues. Germline V gene data show CDR1 as LGHDT and CDR2 as YNNKEL (reference sequence). The CDR3 coding sequence is TGTGCCAGCAGCGAAGTCCTGGGTCTAGGGGCGCCGGGCGGAGCTTTCTTT. Translated, it gives CASSEVLGLGAPGGAFF.

The chain is built from TRBV7-9 and TRBJ2-5; D possibly corresponds to TRBD1 (7 bases). The V gene's germline CDR1 is SEHNR and CDR2 FQNEAQ (reference sequence). Trimming left V 4 bases short and J 1 base short, with 13 bases between. This CDR3 has 15 amino acids. CDR3 region: CASSSDRDSQETQYF. The CDR3 DNA reads as TGTGCCAGCAGCTCCGACAGGGACTCCCAAGAGACCCAGTACTTC.

This chain joins TRBV10-3 and TRBJ2-2, with 10 bases aligning to TRBD2. Germline CDR1 and CDR2: ENHRY and SYGVKD. CDR3 size: 15 residues. V was clipped by 3 bases and J by 6 bases; unmatched bases: 4. The CDR3, as DNA: TGTGCCATCAGTGACACTAGCGGGGCGTCCGGGGAGCTGTTTTTT. It encodes CAISDTSGASGELFF.